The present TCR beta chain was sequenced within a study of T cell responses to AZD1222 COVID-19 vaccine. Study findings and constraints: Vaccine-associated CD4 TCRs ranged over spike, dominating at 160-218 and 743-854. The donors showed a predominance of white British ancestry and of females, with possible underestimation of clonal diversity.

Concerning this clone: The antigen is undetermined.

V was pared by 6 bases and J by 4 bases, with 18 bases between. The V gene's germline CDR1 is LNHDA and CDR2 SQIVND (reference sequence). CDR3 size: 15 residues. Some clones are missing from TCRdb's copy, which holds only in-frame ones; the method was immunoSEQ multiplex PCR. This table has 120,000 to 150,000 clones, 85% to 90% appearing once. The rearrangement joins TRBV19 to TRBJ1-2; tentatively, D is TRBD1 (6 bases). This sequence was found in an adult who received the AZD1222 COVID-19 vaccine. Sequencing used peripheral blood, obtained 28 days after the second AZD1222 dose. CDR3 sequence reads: CASSPSSGGGYGYTF. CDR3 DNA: TGTGCCAGTAGCCCTTCCTCGGGAGGGGGCTATGGCTACACCTTC.